A single sample is the source of the 28 T cell receptor beta chains below, sequenced in a study of TIL therapy for anti-PD-1-resistant metastatic lung cancer. Described time point: pre-treatment sample, taken before nivolumab and TIL therapy. Pleural nodules or supraclavicular lymph nodes made up most of the excised metastases sampled. This was the immunoSEQ v3 assay. The repertoire was sequenced with immunoSEQ multiplex PCR; TCRdb's copy has only in-frame clones and lacks some. Among about 50,000 clones listed, 70% to 85% were seen once. The source was tumor tissue, collected at baseline. Receptor source: a person aged 25-85 years with non-small cell lung cancer.

V is TRBV6-5 and J is TRBJ2-3; the D gene is possibly TRBD2 (6 bases). CDR1 is MNHEY, CDR2 SVGAGI, per germline. V lost 6 bases, J lost 4 bases, and 14 bases lay in between. The CDR3 runs 14 residues. The CDR3 reads CASSLGSGADTQYF. As DNA, the CDR3 is TGTGCCAGCAGCCTCGGGAGTGGCGCAGATACGCAGTATTTT.

The chain recombines TRBV6-1 with TRBJ2-5; TRBD1 matches at 7 bases. Trimming removed 5 bases from V and 6 bases from J; junction bases left unmatched: 6. The CDR3 has 13 amino acids. The germline CDR1 and CDR2 sequences are MNHNS and SASEGT. CDR3 nucleotides: TGTGCCAGCAGTTTAGGGGGCCCCAAGACCCAGTACTTC. Protein product: CASSLGGPKTQYF.

For the CDR3, the DNA is TGTGCCAGCAGTCCAAGGACAGGGGACTCGCTCAATCAGCCCCAGCATTTT. This translates into CASSPRTGDSLNQPQHF. The V and J genes are TRBV27 and TRBJ1-5, with 9 bases identical to TRBD1. V was pared by 5 bases and J by 3 bases, with 11 bases of the junction left unmatched. Germline CDR1 is MNHEY and CDR2 is SMNVEV (reference sequence). CDR3 length: 17 amino acids.

A word on this clone: The sample contains more than one DNA sequence encoding this CDR3. V usage is TRBV5-1 and J usage is TRBJ2-3; D not certain. Trimming pared 2 bases from V and 6 bases from J, leaving 4 bases between. The CDR3 covers 11 residues. CDR1 SGHRS and CDR2 YFSETQ come from the germline V gene. The CDR3 sequence is CASSFTDTQYF. CDR3 in DNA: TGCGCCAGCAGCTTTACCGATACGCAGTATTTT.

The chain couples TRBV27 to TRBJ2-1, with D maybe TRBD1 (6 bases). Germline V gene sequence: CDR1 MNHEY, CDR2 SMNVEV (reference sequence). The CDR3 spans 18 residues. The V and J ends lost 2 bases and 0 bases respectively, with 17 bases between them. CDR3 in DNA: TGTGCCAGCAGTTTACGGGGCGCAGGACAGAGCTCCTACAATGAGCAGTTCTTC. Translation: CASSLRGAGQSSYNEQFF.

The CDR3 reads CASRTGGNTEAFF. The CDR3 DNA reads TGTGCCAGCCGCACAGGGGGGAACACTGAAGCTTTCTTT. The chain has TRBV28 and TRBJ1-1, with 8 bases lining up with TRBD1. Per the germline V gene, CDR1 is MDHEN and CDR2 is SYDVKM. V gave up 8 bases and J gave up 1 base; unmatched junction bases: 3. There are 13 residues in the CDR3. Full variable domain (outside the CDR3, taken from reference TRBV28 and TRBJ1-1): DVKVTQSSRYLVKRTGEKVFLECVQDMDHENMFWYRQDPGLGLRLIYFSYDVKMKEKGDIPEGYSVSREKKERFSLILESASTNQTSMYLCASRTGGNTEAFFGQGTRLTVV.

The V gene is TRBV28, the J gene TRBJ1-2; 11 nucleotides match TRBD1. The CDR3 runs to 13 residues. Germline CDR1 is MDHEN and CDR2 is SYDVKM. V lost 6 bases to trimming and J lost 8 bases; unmatched junction nucleotides: 5. Written as DNA, the CDR3 is TGTGCCAGCAGAGAGGACAGGGGGCAGGGCTACACCTTC. This encodes CASREDRGQGYTF.

This clone was seen a handful of times. V usage is TRBV6-1 and J usage is TRBJ1-5; D unresolved. V dropped 2 bases and J dropped 0 bases, with 8 bases sitting between them. Germline-derived CDR1 and CDR2 are MNHNS and SASEGT. The CDR3 has 15 amino acids. This CDR3 is CASSELSNSNQPQHF. The CDR3 DNA reads TGTGCCAGCAGTGAATTAAGTAATAGCAATCAGCCCCAGCATTTT.

This sequence joins TRBV2 and TRBJ1-5, with 7 bases that match TRBD1. Germline CDR1 and CDR2: SNHLY and FYNNEI. This CDR3 has 15 residues. Trimming removed 8 bases from V and 2 bases from J; junction bases left unmatched: 9. CDR3 bases: TGTGCCAGCCGCGAGGGGGCGAATGGCAATCAGCCCCAGCATTTT. Protein sequence: CASREGANGNQPQHF.

The V gene is TRBV7-2, the J gene TRBJ2-7, with 14 bases identical to TRBD2. The CDR3 length is 16 residues. V shed 1 base and J 3 bases; nucleotides not matched to a gene: 2. Germline values: CDR1 SGHTA, CDR2 FQGNSA. CDR3 in DNA: TGTGCCAGCAGCTTAGGGACTAGCGGGGGGTTCTACGAGCAGTACTTC. Its protein product is CASSLGTSGGFYEQYF.

J is TRBJ2-1 and V is TRBV11-3, with 7 nucleotides matching TRBD2. V was clipped by 4 bases and J by 5 bases; unmatched bases: 11. CDR1 and CDR2 from the germline V gene are SGHNT and YENEEA. This CDR3 contains 16 residues. The CDR3, as DNA: TGTGCCAGCAGCTCACCTTCGGTACTAGCGCACAATGAGCAGTTCTTC. Amino acids: CASSSPSVLAHNEQFF.

In nucleotides, the CDR3 is TGTGCCAGCAGTCCGGGACTAGTGGTTTTAGGTGAGCAGTTCTTC. Protein: CASSPGLVVLGEQFF. The V gene is TRBV27, the J gene TRBJ2-1; 8 nucleotides agree with TRBD2. Germline V CDR1 and CDR2: MNHEY, SMNVEV (reference sequence). The CDR3 spans 15 residues. V shed 5 bases, J shed 9 bases, and the junction held 12 bases outside the gene matches.

The CDR3 region is CASSPGISGNTIYF. The CDR3 DNA reads TGCGCCAGCAGCCCCGGGATCTCTGGAAACACCATATATTTT. This chain uses TRBV5-1 with TRBJ1-3; D is unresolved. Germline CDR1 and CDR2: SGHRS and YFSETQ. This CDR3 is built from 14 residues. Deletions cut 4 bases from V and 0 bases from J, with 8 bases between. Based on the CDR3 plus reference TRBV5-1 and TRBJ1-3, the full variable domain is KAGVTQTPRYLIKTRGQQVTLSCSPISGHRSVSWYQQTPGQGLQFLFEYFSETQRNKGNFPGRFSGRQFSNSRSEMNVSTLELGDSALYLCASSPGISGNTIYFGEGSWLTVV.

The chain uses TRBV6-6 and TRBJ1-2; TRBD1 matches at 7 bases. This CDR3 comprises 13 residues. Germline V gene sequence: CDR1 MNHNY, CDR2 SVGAGI (reference sequence). With 6 bases clipped from V and 7 bases from J, the junction kept 8 bases outside the gene matches. CDR3 DNA sequence: TGTGCCAGCAGCCCCACAGGGGATGGTGGCTACACCTTC. It codes for CASSPTGDGGYTF.

This clone came up a few times. The chain couples TRBV7-8 to TRBJ1-5; 9 nucleotides match TRBD1. The CDR3 extends over 15 amino acids. Trimming took 4 bases from V and 4 from J; bases not matched to a gene: 5. The germline V gene encodes CDR1 SGHVS and CDR2 FQNEAQ. This CDR3 reads CASSSRQGGNQPQHF. CDR3 in DNA: TGTGCCAGCAGCTCCAGACAGGGGGGGAATCAGCCCCAGCATTTT.

The chain couples TRBV7-2 to TRBJ1-5; possibly TRBD1 for D (5 bases). Trimming stripped 6 bases from V and 3 bases from J, with 12 bases between. Germline CDR1 and CDR2: SGHTA and FQGNSA. This CDR3 spans 14 amino acids. The chain's CDR3 is CASRPPGPNQPQHF. CDR3 DNA sequence: TGTGCCAGCAGGCCACCGGGACCCAATCAGCCCCAGCATTTT.

J is TRBJ2-7 and V is TRBV7-9; weak D call: TRBD1 (5 bases). The CDR3 contains 14 residues. Germline CDR1 and CDR2: SEHNR and FQNEAQ (reference sequence). Trimming shortened V by 0 bases and J by 0 bases, and 6 bases separated the two germline ends. DNA for the CDR3: TGTGCCAGCAGCTTAGCGACAGACTCCTACGAGCAGTACTTC. It yields the protein CASSLATDSYEQYF.

The chain is built from TRBV28 and TRBJ1-6; D gene ambiguous. V dropped 6 bases and J dropped 2 bases, with 11 bases sitting between them. CDR3 length equals 15 residues. Germline-derived CDR1 and CDR2 are MDHEN and SYDVKM. CDR3 sequence: CASRPGTAYNSPLHF. The CDR3 region has the DNA TGTGCCAGCAGACCCGGAACAGCCTATAATTCACCCCTCCACTTT.

This clone was counted at least ten times. V usage is TRBV9 and J usage is TRBJ1-4, with D uncertain. Deletions cut 0 bases from V and 0 bases from J, with 3 bases between. The CDR3 covers 14 residues. Germline assignment: CDR1 SGDLS and CDR2 YYNGEE. CDR3 in DNA: TGTGCCAGCAGCGTAGATCCAACTAATGAAAAACTGTTTTTT. Translated: CASSVDPTNEKLFF.

The V and J genes are TRBV29-1 and TRBJ2-3; TRBD1 matches 9 bases. The CDR3 runs 13 residues. Losses at the gene ends were 7 bases for V and 5 bases for J; bases not matched to a gene: 7. Germline CDR1 SQVTM, CDR2 ANQGSEA. The CDR3 protein is CSADRGEVDTQYF. In DNA form, the CDR3 reads TGCAGCGCCGACAGGGGGGAGGTAGATACGCAGTATTTT.

The chain joins TRBV15 to TRBJ2-3; 12 positions agree with TRBD2. The CDR3 runs 16 residues. In germline, CDR1 is LNHNV, CDR2 YYDKDF (reference sequence). The V and J ends lost 5 bases and 2 bases, in that order; junction bases with no gene match: 5. The CDR3 reads CATSGTSGRTTDTQYF. The CDR3 coding sequence is TGTGCCACCAGCGGAACTAGCGGGAGGACCACAGATACGCAGTATTTT.

J is TRBJ2-2 and V is TRBV7-2, with 11 bases aligning to TRBD2. The CDR3 contains 18 residues. V gave up 3 bases and J gave up 5 bases; unmatched junction bases: 11. The germline gives CDR1 SGHTA, CDR2 FQGNSA. CDR3 amino acids: CASSLFGRLAGSTGELFF. CDR3 coding DNA: TGTGCCAGCAGCTTGTTCGGCAGACTAGCGGGAAGTACCGGGGAGCTGTTTTTT.

This rearrangement joins TRBV30 to TRBJ1-2, with D hard to call. CDR1 is GTSNPN, CDR2 SVGIG, per germline (reference sequence). Trimming pared 3 bases from V and 6 bases from J, leaving 17 bases between. This CDR3 region has 14 residues. This chain's CDR3 is CAWRFPRREDGYTF. The CDR3 nucleotides read TGTGCCTGGAGGTTCCCGAGGAGAGAAGATGGCTACACCTTC.

Relative to its sample, this clone is medium-sized. The chain carries TRBV5-6 and TRBJ1-6; D not resolved. Germline CDR1 SGHDT, CDR2 YYEEEE. This CDR3 has 15 amino acids. Trimming removed 5 bases at V and 6 bases at J, with 15 bases between. For the CDR3, the DNA is TGTGCCAGCAGAAGCGAGGGTGGGAGTAATTCACCCCTCCACTTT. Protein: CASRSEGGSNSPLHF.

In this sample, this clone turned up once. The chain is built from TRBV19 and TRBJ1-1; D remains unclear. The CDR3 consists of 13 residues. Deletions cut 9 bases from V and 3 bases from J, with 14 bases between. Germline V gives CDR1 LNHDA, CDR2 SQIVND (reference sequence). The CDR3 region has the DNA TGTGCCAGAACGGGCCTGGAGGACACTGAAGCTTTCTTT. Encoded protein: CARTGLEDTEAFF.

This rearrangement joins TRBV11-2 to TRBJ2-3, with D maybe TRBD2 (6 bases). CDR1 is SGHAT and CDR2 is FQNNGV in the germline V gene. The CDR3 contains 14 residues. Trimming pared 7 bases from V and 6 bases from J, leaving 17 bases between. The CDR3 DNA reads as TGTGCCAGCACCCCGGGGGTGCATTCGGATACGCAGTATTTT. The encoded protein is CASTPGVHSDTQYF.

CDR3 in amino acids: CASTRLYQPQHF. CDR3 DNA: TGTGCCAGCACACGGCTATATCAGCCCCAGCATTTT. This chain uses TRBV28 with TRBJ1-5; D remains unclear. With 7 bases removed from V and 5 bases from J, the gap between germline ends came to 9 bases. Germline V gene sequence: CDR1 MDHEN, CDR2 SYDVKM. CDR3 length: 12 residues.

The chain recombines TRBV7-8 with TRBJ1-3, with D possibly matching TRBD1 (5 bases). The CDR3 sequence is 18 residues long. V was trimmed by 3 bases and J by 1 base, leaving 19 bases between them. Germline lookup yields CDR1 SGHVS and CDR2 FQNEAQ. The DNA for the CDR3 is TGTGCCAGCAGCTTGGGGCCGGGACTGACCCTGTCTGGAAACACCATATATTTT. It specifies CASSLGPGLTLSGNTIYF.